This T cell receptor (beta chain) emerged from a study of T cell responses to AZD1222 COVID-19 vaccine. Assay: immunoSEQ multiplex PCR; the TCRdb copy retains only in-frame clones and omits some. The sample carries 150,000 to 180,000 clones, roughly nine tenths recorded once. Comments on this clone: Antigen: not known.

This CDR3 contains 16 residues. V lost 3 bases, J lost 0 bases, and 6 bases stayed unmatched. Germline CDR1 is SGHVS and CDR2 is FQNEAQ. Study results and limitations: Dominant CD4 TCR responses targeted spike regions 160-218 and 743-854.

The V gene is TRBV7-8, the J gene TRBJ1-1, with 8 positions matching TRBD1. This specimen consisted of peripheral blood, obtained on day 0 of MenACWY control vaccination. The TCR comes from an adult in good health. In DNA, the CDR3 is TGTGCCAGCAGCTTCCGGGACAGGCTCATGAACACTGAAGCTTTCTTT. Protein: CASSFRDRLMNTEAFF.